The 18 T cell receptor beta chains in this list originate from one sample, sequenced in a study of OX40 agonist ivuxolimab in advanced cancers. The method was immunoSEQ multiplex PCR; TCRdb's version includes in-frame clones alone and lacks a portion of them. The table shows roughly 82,000 clones, with approximately 87% occurring only once. The sample was CD4+ or CD8+ T cells sorted from blood, taken in a trial of the OX40 agonist ivuxolimab. The receptors were gathered from an adult with an advanced solid tumor such as melanoma, head and neck, liver or kidney cancer.

The genes are TRBV5-4 and TRBJ2-2; perhaps TRBD2 as D (7 bases). The CDR3 runs 15 residues. Looked up from germline, CDR1 is SGHNT and CDR2 is YYREEE (reference sequence). V was pared by 4 bases and J by 7 bases, with 17 bases between. The CDR3 loop reads CASSPRGGTIGELFF. DNA of the CDR3: TGTGCCAGCAGCCCGAGGGGGGGTACCATCGGGGAGCTGTTTTTT.

The chain links TRBV5-1 to TRBJ2-4; D gene unclear. Germline lookup yields CDR1 SGHRS and CDR2 YFSETQ. V gave up 7 bases and J gave up 0 bases, with 11 bases separating them. This CDR3 has 14 amino acids. This CDR3 reads CASARNLAKNIQYF. CDR3 nucleotides: TGCGCCAGCGCCCGTAACCTAGCCAAAAACATTCAGTACTTC.

The chain employs TRBV18 and TRBJ1-2; D is possibly TRBD1 (6 bases). This CDR3 is built from 14 residues. The V end lost 6 bases, the J end lost 7 bases, and 18 bases lay between the germline ends. CDR1 and CDR2 (germline): KGHSH, LQKENI. The CDR3 DNA follows: TGTGCCAGCTCTCCGGACAGTCCCATATCTGGCTACACCTTC. Protein product: CASSPDSPISGYTF.

The V gene is TRBV11-2, the J gene TRBJ2-2, with 13 bases matching TRBD2. The J segment lost 4 bases and the V segment lost 5 bases, leaving 7 bases of the junction unmatched. The CDR3 is made up of 17 amino acids. Germline CDR1 and CDR2: SGHAT and FQNNGV. The CDR3 reads CASSPTSGGAGTGELFF. The CDR3 DNA reads TGTGCCAGCAGCCCAACTAGCGGGGGGGCCGGCACCGGGGAGCTGTTTTTT.

This clone was picked up one time. Relative to the germline gene, one junction end is altered; a read error may explain this. The chain uses TRBV5-6 and TRBJ2-4, with D perhaps assigned TRBD1 or TRBD2 (5 bases each). The germline CDR1 and CDR2 sequences are SGHDT and YYEEEE. The CDR3 totals 14 residues. The CDR3 sequence is CAGSNRDPANIQYF. CDR3 nucleotides: TGTGCCGGCAGCAACCGGGACCCCGCGAACATTCAGTACTTC.

The chain recombines TRBV5-1 with TRBJ2-5, with D perhaps matching TRBD1 or TRBD2 (5 bases each). V lost 9 bases to trimming and J lost 5 bases, with 20 bases between them. The length of the CDR3 is 14 residues. In germline, CDR1 is SGHRS, CDR2 YFSETQ. Here the CDR3 DNA reads TGCGCCACCTCCCTTGGGGGTGGCTGGGAGACCCAGTACTTC. It codes for CATSLGGGWETQYF.

This chain connects TRBV19 to TRBJ2-7; D possibly matches TRBD1 or TRBD2 (7 bases each). CDR1 is LNHDA, CDR2 SQIVND, per germline (reference sequence). Trimming took 5 bases from V and 2 from J, leaving 16 bases between them. CDR3 length equals 15 residues. The CDR3 DNA is TGTGCCAGTAGTCGAGGGGGAGGGGGCACCTACGAGCAGTACTTC. This sequence encodes CASSRGGGGTYEQYF. Full variable domain (missing parts from reference TRBV19 and TRBJ2-7): DGGITQSPKYLFRKEGQNVTLSCEQNLNHDAMYWYRQDPGQGLRLIYYSQIVNDFQKGDIAEGYSVSREKKESFPLTVTSAQKNPTAFYLCASSRGGGGTYEQYFGPGTRLTVT.

The chain is built from TRBV18 and TRBJ1-6, with TRBD1 matching over 7 bases. The CDR3 sequence is 16 residues long. Germline trimming cut 4 bases from V and 7 bases from J; bases unmatched to any gene: 10. CDR1 and CDR2 (germline): KGHSH, LQKENI. CDR3 sequence (DNA): TGTGCCAGCTCACTGTTGCCGGGACAGAAGAATTCACCCCTCCACTTT. The encoded protein is CASSLLPGQKNSPLHF.

The chain links TRBV28 to TRBJ2-1, with no clear D. CDR3 size: 14 residues. Germline V CDR1 and CDR2: MDHEN, SYDVKM. The V and J ends lost 10 bases and 1 base respectively, with 14 bases between them. This CDR3 reads CATRWTLSYNEQFF. CDR3 in DNA: TGTGCCACACGCTGGACGTTATCCTACAATGAGCAGTTCTTC.

The chain uses TRBV19 and TRBJ2-5, with TRBD1 matching 9 bases. The CDR3 contains 13 residues. CDR1 and CDR2 from the germline V gene are LNHDA and SQIVND (reference sequence). V shed 7 bases and J 5 bases; nucleotides not matched to a gene: 5. Here the CDR3 reads CASKLGQGETQYF. DNA of the CDR3: TGTGCCAGTAAACTCGGACAGGGGGAGACCCAGTACTTC.

This chain uses TRBV6-4 with TRBJ2-2; unclear D gene. The V end lost 0 bases, the J end lost 5 bases, and 1 base lay between the germline ends. Germline CDR1 MRHNA, CDR2 SNTAGT. The length of the CDR3 is 12 residues. CDR3 coding DNA: TGTGCCAGCAGTGACTCGACCGGGGAGCTGTTTTTT. Amino acids: CASSDSTGELFF.

V and J are TRBV4-2 and TRBJ2-1; no clear D gene. CDR3 length: 15 residues. Trimming removed 0 bases at V and 4 bases at J, with 10 bases between. CDR1 is LGHNA, CDR2 YNFKEQ, per germline. The DNA of the CDR3 is TGTGCCAGCAGCCAAGAACTGGACCTTTACAATGAGCAGTTCTTC. It translates to CASSQELDLYNEQFF.

This chain uses TRBV6-5 with TRBJ2-2; perhaps TRBD1 as D (6 bases). This CDR3 region has 14 residues. V was pared by 7 bases and J by 9 bases, with 18 bases between. In germline, CDR1 is MNHEY, CDR2 SVGAGI. CDR3 bases: TGTGCCAGCATCTCCGGGACACCCAACCGGGAGCTGTTTTTT. Protein: CASISGTPNRELFF.

This chain connects TRBV6-5 to TRBJ2-7, with D hard to call. CDR1 and CDR2 from the germline V gene are MNHEY and SVGAGI. The CDR3 has 15 amino acids. Trimming shortened V by 3 bases and J by 0 bases, and 12 bases separated the two germline ends. The CDR3 sequence is CASSYKILSSYEQYF. The CDR3 DNA reads TGTGCCAGCAGTTATAAGATCCTAAGCTCCTACGAGCAGTACTTC.

The sample holds a few counts of this clone. The chain links TRBV6-5 to TRBJ1-2; no clear D gene. Looked up from germline, CDR1 is MNHEY and CDR2 is SVGAGI. The V end was cut by 6 bases, the J end by 0 bases, with 8 bases between. The CDR3 length is 13 residues. The CDR3 bases are TGTGCCAGCAGCCCGGACCCTAACTATGGCTACACCTTC. Protein product: CASSPDPNYGYTF.

This clone was observed a few times. This chain joins TRBV30 and TRBJ1-4, with D uncertain. The CDR3 is 13 amino acids. Looked up from germline, CDR1 is GTSNPN and CDR2 is SVGIG (reference sequence). V gave up 1 base and J gave up 4 bases, with 7 bases separating them. CDR3 DNA: TGTGCCTGGAGTGGCCTTGATAATGAAAAACTGTTTTTT. It yields the protein CAWSGLDNEKLFF.

This clone was observed a few times. The chain employs TRBV5-1 and TRBJ2-7; D is unresolved. Trimming pared 3 bases from V and 7 bases from J, leaving 14 bases between. CDR1 SGHRS and CDR2 YFSETQ come from the germline V gene. The CDR3 loop spans 13 amino acids. The CDR3 spells CASSSYGPTEQYF. DNA of the CDR3: TGCGCCAGCAGCTCCTACGGGCCGACGGAGCAGTACTTC. Using reference TRBV5-1 and TRBJ2-7 for the parts outside the CDR3, the full variable domain is KAGVTQTPRYLIKTRGQQVTLSCSPISGHRSVSWYQQTPGQGLQFLFEYFSETQRNKGNFPGRFSGRQFSNSRSEMNVSTLELGDSALYLCASSSYGPTEQYFGPGTRLTVT.

J is TRBJ2-5 and V is TRBV5-4, with 12 bases lining up with TRBD2. Trimming at V came to 3 bases and at J to 3 bases, leaving 3 bases not matched to a gene. Germline values: CDR1 SGHNT, CDR2 YYREEE (reference sequence). The CDR3 has 15 residues. CDR3 protein: CASSYRLAGEETQYF. The CDR3 DNA is TGTGCCAGCAGCTACAGACTAGCGGGGGAAGAGACCCAGTACTTC.